Listed below are T cell receptor beta chains from one sample, sequenced in a study of neurological immune-mediated disorders. TCRdb reprocessed the 5' RACE reads with MiXCR, giving one entry per CDR3 protein. Of 50,000 to 75,000 distinct CDR3 sequences in the sample, more than 3.5% were seen once. The sample was PBMCs. Receptors originate from a man aged 45-65 years with multiple sclerosis. The CDR3 runs from the conserved cysteine through the conserved F or W. The D gene is left open where the match is weak. Not every row has a clone size; where given, it reads once, few, many or a size class.

V	D	size	J	CDR3	DNA
TRBV20-1	NA	many	TRBJ1-6	CSARPQPSSYNSPLHF	TGCAGTGCTAGACCACAGCCGAGCTCCTATAATTCACCCCTCCACTTT
TRBV7-7	NA	many	TRBJ2-2	CASSFRTGELFF	TGTGCCAGCAGCTTCCGCACCGGGGAGCTGTTTTTT
TRBV6-2/TRBV6-3	NA	many	TRBJ1-2	CASGRGTTEGYTF	TGTGCCAGCGGAAGAGGGACCACGGAAGGCTACACCTTC
TRBV3-1	TRBD1	many	TRBJ1-5	CASSRQGDNQPQHF	TGTGCCAGCAGTCGACAGGGGGACAATCAGCCCCAGCATTTT
TRBV10-1	NA	many	TRBJ2-1	CASSEGLRNEQFF	TGCGCCAGCAGTGAAGGACTAAGGAATGAGCAGTTCTTC
TRBV7-9	NA	many	TRBJ2-1	CASSLVYYNEQFF	TGTGCCAGCAGCTTAGTTTATTACAATGAGCAGTTCTTC
TRBV4-1	NA	many	TRBJ1-2	CASSQGTVEHIYGYTF	TGCGCCAGCAGCCAAGGGACAGTCGAGCATATCTATGGCTACACCTTC
TRBV19	NA	many	TRBJ2-7	CASSIGAAFDEQYF	TGTGCCAGTAGTATAGGGGCAGCCTTCGACGAGCAGTACTTC
TRBV28	TRBD1	many	TRBJ1-2	CASSQLDRGYYGYTF	TGTGCCAGCAGCCAGCTGGACAGGGGTTACTATGGCTACACCTTC
TRBV11-2	NA	many	TRBJ1-2	CASSKGRGGYTF	TGTGCCAGCAGTAAAGGGAGGGGTGGTTACACCTTC
TRBV5-1	TRBD1	many	TRBJ1-4	CASSFTGVGEKLFF	TGCGCCAGCAGCTTCACAGGGGTGGGGGAAAAACTGTTTTTT
TRBV11-2	NA	few	TRBJ1-6	CASSLVQVSPLHF	TGTGCCAGCAGCTTAGTGCAGGTTTCACCCCTCCACTTT
TRBV20-1	NA	few	TRBJ2-5	CSATIQGVAETQYF	TGCAGTGCTACTATACAGGGAGTGGCGGAGACCCAGTACTTC
TRBV7-2	TRBD2	NA	TRBJ2-1	CASSFALAGAQFF	TGTGCCAGCAGCTTCGCTCTAGCGGGGGCTCAGTTCTTC
TRBV5-1	NA	many	TRBJ1-2	CASFSEGKYGYTF	TGCGCCAGCTTCAGTGAAGGAAAGTATGGCTACACCTTC
TRBV20-1	NA	few	TRBJ1-2	CSARSTGRNGYTF	TGCAGTGCTAGAAGCACGGGACGAAATGGCTACACCTTC
TRBV20-1	NA	many	TRBJ2-3	CSASGSGSTDTQYF	TGCAGTGCTAGCGGGTCAGGCAGCACAGATACGCAGTATTTT
TRBV7-2	NA	many	TRBJ1-2	CASSLASSYSNYGYTF	TGTGCCAGCAGCTTAGCTAGCAGCTACTCTAACTATGGCTACACCTTC
TRBV10-3	NA	many	TRBJ1-1	CAIESALNTEAFF	TGTGCCATCGAGTCTGCCTTAAACACTGAAGCTTTCTTT
TRBV11-2	NA	many	TRBJ2-2	CASSFGQRNTGELFF	TGTGCCAGCAGCTTTGGACAAAGAAACACCGGGGAGCTGTTTTTT
TRBV11-3	TRBD2	NA	TRBJ2-3	CASSLGWTSGGPDTQYF	TGTGCCAGCAGCTTAGGGTGGACTAGCGGGGGTCCAGATACGCAGTATTTT
TRBV6-5	TRBD2	many	TRBJ2-5	CASSYAGAAQYF	TGTGCCAGCAGTTACGCGGGAGCGGCCCAGTACTTC
TRBV7-9	NA	many	TRBJ1-2	CASSLLDVGGYTF	TGTGCCAGCAGCTTATTGGACGTAGGTGGCTACACCTTC
TRBV28	TRBD2	many	TRBJ2-7	CASSPRLAGRYEQYF	TGTGCCAGCAGTCCCAGACTAGCGGGACGGTACGAGCAGTACTTC
TRBV20-1	TRBD1	many	TRBJ1-1	CSARSGTVNTEAFF	TGCAGTGCTAGATCCGGGACAGTAAACACTGAAGCTTTCTTT
TRBV7-8	TRBD2	many	TRBJ2-3	CASSLPRTRDTQYF	TGTGCCAGCAGCTTACCCAGGACTAGAGATACGCAGTATTTT
TRBV12-3/TRBV12-4	TRBD1	many	TRBJ2-2	CASQPDRAVGELFF	TGTGCCAGCCAACCCGACAGGGCGGTAGGGGAGCTGTTTTTT
TRBV7-6	NA	many	TRBJ2-3	CASSLVVSDTQYF	TGTGCCAGCAGCTTAGTGGTATCCGATACGCAGTATTTT
TRBV7-9	TRBD1	many	TRBJ2-3	CASSLVTRDRATDTQYF	TGTGCCAGCAGCTTAGTCACCCGGGACAGGGCCACAGATACGCAGTATTTT
TRBV25-1	TRBD1	few	TRBJ1-6	CASSVRTGGRSPLNF	TGTGCCAGCAGTGTAAGGACAGGGGGAAGGTCACCCCTCAACTTT
TRBV12-3/TRBV12-4	TRBD1	many	TRBJ2-2	CASSPGQGNTGELFF	TGTGCCAGCAGTCCGGGACAGGGTAACACCGGGGAGCTGTTTTTT
TRBV7-6	NA	few	TRBJ2-7	CASSPLGVSQEQYF	TGTGCCAGCAGCCCGCTAGGGGTGAGCCAAGAGCAGTACTTC
TRBV27	NA	many	TRBJ1-5	CASSSGIGYSNQPQHF	TGTGCCAGCAGTTCAGGTATAGGGTATAGCAATCAGCCCCAGCATTTT
TRBV2	TRBD2	many	TRBJ2-1	CASGTSGGNEQFF	TGTGCCAGCGGGACTAGCGGGGGCAATGAGCAGTTCTTC
TRBV29-1	NA	many	TRBJ2-5	CSVEGGTNQETQYF	TGCAGCGTTGAAGGGGGGACAAACCAAGAGACCCAGTACTTC
TRBV7-9	NA	many	TRBJ2-2	CASSLFATGELFF	TGTGCCAGCAGCTTATTCGCCACCGGGGAGCTGTTTTTT
TRBV6-2/TRBV6-3	NA	many	TRBJ1-1	CASTPSTGFEAFF	TGTGCCAGCACCCCCAGTACAGGGTTTGAAGCTTTCTTT
TRBV12-3/TRBV12-4	NA	many	TRBJ2-7	CASSLRSGDNSEQYF	TGTGCCAGCTCCCTCCGTTCTGGGGATAATTCGGAGCAGTACTTC
TRBV5-1	TRBD1	many	TRBJ1-1	CASSLGQGGTNTEAFF	TGCGCCAGCAGCTTGGGACAGGGGGGGACGAACACTGAAGCTTTCTTT
TRBV20-1	NA	many	TRBJ1-5	CSASRHPSNQPQHF	TGCAGTGCTAGTCGACACCCTAGCAATCAGCCCCAGCATTTT
TRBV15	NA	many	TRBJ2-5	CATSPAGTLGSGTQYF	TGTGCCACCAGCCCTGCCGGGACACTAGGATCGGGGACCCAGTACTTC
TRBV5-1	NA	many	TRBJ2-5	CASSLRDPLGETQYF	TGCGCCAGCAGCCTCCGGGACCCCCTGGGAGAGACCCAGTACTTC
TRBV7-9	NA	many	TRBJ2-1	CASSLRYEQFF	TGTGCCAGCAGCTTACGCTATGAGCAGTTCTTC
TRBV2	NA	many	TRBJ2-7	CASSEWRGRGEQYF	TGTGCCAGCAGTGAATGGAGGGGGCGAGGCGAGCAGTACTTC
TRBV10-3	NA	many	TRBJ1-6	CAISARGRRSYNSPLHF	TGTGCCATCAGTGCCAGGGGTCGGCGCTCCTATAATTCACCCCTCCACTTT
TRBV5-1	NA	many	TRBJ1-4	CASSTNIASSEKLFF	TGCGCCAGCAGCACGAACATCGCGTCTAGTGAAAAACTGTTTTTT
TRBV12-3/TRBV12-4	NA	many	TRBJ2-3	CASSSSLAGGEADTQYF	TGTGCCAGCAGTTCCTCCCTGGCTGGCGGGGAGGCAGATACGCAGTATTTT
TRBV20-1	NA	many	TRBJ1-6	CSASPRESSPLHF	TGCAGTGCGTCCCCCAGGGAAAGTTCACCCCTCCACTTT
TRBV20-1	TRBD1	many	TRBJ1-5	CSATAWDRGSNQPQHF	TGCAGTGCAACGGCATGGGACAGGGGAAGCAATCAGCCCCAGCATTTT
TRBV6-2/TRBV6-3	TRBD2	many	TRBJ2-7	CASNIPGLVVEQYF	TGTGCCAGCAACATACCGGGACTAGTCGTCGAGCAGTACTTC